The clone carrying this T cell receptor beta chain appeared a few times. Its cognate antigen is unknown. The data were taken from a study of T cell repertoires in cytomegalovirus infection. Study summary: Matching HLA type and CMV infection were both indicated by public TCR beta signatures. Whole-study results and caveats: Cumulative public TCR beta family frequency identified CMV carriers with the relevant HLA. CMV-specific HLA-C-restricted TCR beta clonotypes dominated the ex vivo response.

MiXCR, applied by TCRdb to the reads, yields one record per CDR3 protein. This sample has 100,000 to 150,000 distinct CDR3 sequences; more than 20% occur once, and the top ten carry roughly 35%. Specimen: PBMCs, sequenced either directly or after in vitro stimulation (not recorded which). This clonotype was obtained from a human donor in good health (CMV status not recorded). Some clones in this sample may be carry-over from other donors' samples.

The CDR3 nucleotides read TGTGCCAGCAGTAGTCTGGGGGCCAACGTCCTGACTTTC. Its protein is CASSSLGANVLTF. This chain joins TRBV6-1 and TRBJ2-6, with D uncertain. The CDR3 runs to 13 residues. CDR1 is MNHNS and CDR2 is SASEGT in the germline V gene. V lost 5 bases and J 4 bases, leaving 6 bases between the germline ends.